The 28 T cell receptor beta chains below were found in one sample sequenced in a study of human T cells and chemical hapten exposure. In TCRdb, the RACE reads were re-called with MiXCR into one record per CDR3 protein. There are 200,000 to 300,000 distinct CDR3 sequences in the sample; about 9% occur only once, and approximately 2.2% lies in the top ten. As to time point: pre-sensitization, week 0. Treatment meaning: therapeutic diphenylcyclopropenone sensitization with weekly scalp DPC. Sequencing used whole blood, obtained in connection with sensitization to the hapten diphenylcyclopropenone (DPC). These receptors all stem from a woman aged 40 to 55 with alopecia areata. Some clones in this sample may be carry-over from other donors' samples.

This clonotype has just a few counts. The rearrangement links TRBV19 to TRBJ2-1; 15 bases fit TRBD2. This CDR3 has 18 amino acids. Per germline, CDR1 LNHDA and CDR2 SQIVND (reference sequence). Unmatched junction bases numbered 11, after V lost 5 bases and J lost 6 bases. This chain's CDR3 is CASSRGLAGGIARNEQFF. CDR3 DNA: TGTGCCAGTAGTCGTGGACTAGCGGGAGGGATCGCACGCAATGAGCAGTTCTTC.

In this sample, this clonotype turned up many times. The genes are TRBV9 and TRBJ2-1, with D unclear. Trimming removed 2 bases at V and 0 bases at J, with 9 bases between. This CDR3 contains 15 residues. Germline CDR1 is SGDLS and CDR2 is YYNGEE. This CDR3 is CASSVAPSSYNEQFF. CDR3 nucleotides: TGTGCCAGCAGCGTGGCTCCAAGCTCCTACAATGAGCAGTTCTTC.

This clonotype has a count of ten or more. This chain joins TRBV4-3 and TRBJ1-4; 9 nucleotides match TRBD1. After removal of 0 bases from V and 10 bases from J, the junction contained 6 bases not matched to a gene. The germline V gene has CDR1 LGHNA and CDR2 YSLEER. The CDR3 has 15 amino acids. In DNA, the CDR3 is TGCGCCAGCAGCCAAGATAGTTGGGACAGGGCAAAACTGTTTTTT. Residues: CASSQDSWDRAKLFF.

The J gene is TRBJ1-1, the V gene TRBV2; D perhaps matches TRBD1 (5 bases). V was clipped by 7 bases and J by 2 bases, with 17 bases between them. Germline V gives CDR1 SNHLY, CDR2 FYNNEI. This CDR3 is built from 15 residues. This CDR3 is CASTSGPGRNTEAFF. The CDR3 DNA sequence: TGTGCCAGCACGTCGGGGCCAGGGAGAAACACTGAAGCTTTCTTT.

The CDR3 nucleotides are TGTGCCAGCAGCCGACAGGGCACCTACGAGCAGTACTTC. Residues: CASSRQGTYEQYF. The chain employs TRBV7-2 and TRBJ2-7, with 7 nucleotides matching TRBD1. The CDR3 is made up of 13 amino acids. Looked up from germline, CDR1 is SGHTA and CDR2 is FQGNSA. Unmatched junction bases numbered 3, after V lost 5 bases and J lost 2 bases.

V is TRBV5-4 and J is TRBJ2-2; 7 bases line up with TRBD2. Germline V CDR1 and CDR2: SGHNT, YYREEE (reference sequence). V trimming: 5 bases; J trimming: 7 bases; junction bases outside the gene matches: 5. The CDR3 extends over 13 amino acids. The CDR3 region has the DNA TGTGCCAGCAGGCCGACGGGAGGCGGGGAGCTGTTTTTT. It codes for CASRPTGGGELFF.

The chain has TRBV7-2 and TRBJ1-4; TRBD1 agrees at 9 bases. The junction had 10 bases not matched to a gene; V was cut back by 5 bases and J by 6 bases. The CDR3 sequence is 16 residues long. Germline-derived CDR1 and CDR2 are SGHTA and FQGNSA. The chain's CDR3 is CASSRAAGQGDEKLFF. The CDR3, as DNA: TGTGCCAGCAGCAGGGCCGCGGGACAGGGTGATGAAAAACTGTTTTTT.

The chain has TRBV7-3 and TRBJ2-5, with 10 bases aligning to TRBD1. CDR3 length: 15 residues. Trimming cost V 5 bases and J 5 bases; bases outside gene matches: 8. The germline CDR1 and CDR2 sequences are SGHTA and FQGTGA. The CDR3 region is CASSPRTGGGETQYF. In DNA, the CDR3 is TGTGCCAGCAGCCCCCGGACAGGGGGTGGCGAGACCCAGTACTTC.

V and J are TRBV20-1 and TRBJ2-7, with a tentative D call TRBD2 (6 bases). The germline CDR1 and CDR2 sequences are DFQATT and SNEGSKA (reference sequence). The CDR3 totals 16 residues. Trimming removed 0 bases from V and 1 base from J, with 16 bases in between. CDR3 sequence: CSARDRPGVASYEQYF. The CDR3 nucleotides are TGCAGTGCTAGAGATCGGCCGGGGGTAGCTTCCTACGAGCAGTACTTC.

The CDR3 bases are TGCGCCAGCAGTCACGGTAGCGGGAGGCCAGATACGCAGTATTTT. Translating it yields CASSHGSGRPDTQYF. The chain uses TRBV10-1 and TRBJ2-3; 10 positions match TRBD2. The CDR3 consists of 15 residues. CDR1 WNHNN and CDR2 SYGVQD come from the germline V gene (reference sequence). The junction had 6 bases not matched to a gene; V was cut back by 5 bases and J by 4 bases.

The rearrangement joins TRBV18 to TRBJ1-4, with a weak D call TRBD1 (5 bases). The germline CDR1 and CDR2 sequences are KGHSH and LQKENI. Trimming stripped 4 bases from V and 5 bases from J, with 8 bases between. The CDR3 loop spans 13 amino acids. Written as DNA, the CDR3 is TGTGCCAGCTCACGGGGACCGAATGAAAAACTGTTTTTT. Protein sequence: CASSRGPNEKLFF.

A few counts support this clonotype. J is TRBJ1-1 and V is TRBV20-1, with 10 bases fitting TRBD1. The germline V gene has CDR1 DFQATT and CDR2 SNEGSKA (reference sequence). This CDR3 spans 17 amino acids. The junction had 7 bases not matched to a gene; V was cut back by 0 bases and J by 0 bases. This CDR3 reads CSARERGDRGVNTEAFF. For the CDR3, the DNA is TGCAGTGCTAGAGAGAGGGGGGACAGGGGCGTGAACACTGAAGCTTTCTTT.

The sample holds a few counts of this clonotype. The chain combines TRBV6-5 with TRBJ2-1, with a weak D call TRBD2 (6 bases). Germline CDR1 reads MNHEY; CDR2 reads SVGAGI. The CDR3 is 15 residues long. V lost 0 bases, J lost 3 bases, and 9 bases lay in between. The CDR3 DNA sequence: TGTGCCAGCAGTTACTCGGCGACTAGCTACAATGAGCAGTTCTTC. This gives the protein CASSYSATSYNEQFF.

V is TRBV29-1 and J is TRBJ2-7; TRBD2 agrees at 11 bases. Germline CDR1 SQVTM, CDR2 ANQGSEA. This CDR3 comprises 15 residues. Unmatched junction bases numbered 11, after V lost 7 bases and J lost 3 bases. Here the CDR3 reads CSATGTSGGYYEQYF. The CDR3 DNA is TGCAGCGCCACCGGGACTAGCGGAGGGTACTACGAGCAGTACTTC.

This clonotype has just a few counts. V is TRBV28 and J is TRBJ1-5, with 7 bases identical to TRBD1. CDR3 length equals 15 residues. J gave up 6 bases and V 7 bases, and 12 bases lay outside the gene matches. Germline CDR1 is MDHEN and CDR2 is SYDVKM. The CDR3 sequence: CASNPFRRGGQPQHF. CDR3 coding DNA: TGTGCCAGCAACCCCTTCCGCAGGGGGGGTCAGCCCCAGCATTTT.

The chain combines TRBV7-3 with TRBJ2-5; tentatively, D is TRBD2 (6 bases). The CDR3 runs to 14 residues. Trimming took 4 bases from V and 5 from J, leaving 14 bases between them. Germline V gives CDR1 SGHTA, CDR2 FQGTGA. The CDR3: CASSSTHGGETQYF. The CDR3 DNA follows: TGTGCCAGCAGCTCAACTCACGGAGGGGAGACCCAGTACTTC.

This clonotype was detected many times. The chain combines TRBV7-9 with TRBJ1-4, with 9 nucleotides matching TRBD1. The germline V gene has CDR1 SEHNR and CDR2 FQNEAQ (reference sequence). Germline trimming cut 2 bases from V and 3 bases from J; bases unmatched to any gene: 4. The CDR3 sequence is 16 residues long. DNA for the CDR3: TGTGCCAGCAGCTTAACAGGGGGCCTTGCTAATGAAAAACTGTTTTTT. It is translated as CASSLTGGLANEKLFF.

The sample holds a few counts of this clonotype. The V gene is TRBV5-1, the J gene TRBJ2-3; D may be TRBD2 (5 bases). The CDR3 runs to 13 residues. CDR1 is SGHRS and CDR2 is YFSETQ in the germline V gene. V was pared by 4 bases and J by 4 bases, with 10 bases between. CDR3 sequence (DNA): TGCGCCAGCAGCCCTACAGCGGCAGATACGCAGTATTTT. This encodes CASSPTAADTQYF. Full variable domain (rest looked up from reference TRBV5-1 and TRBJ2-3): KAGVTQTPRYLIKTRGQQVTLSCSPISGHRSVSWYQQTPGQGLQFLFEYFSETQRNKGNFPGRFSGRQFSNSRSEMNVSTLELGDSALYLCASSPTAADTQYFGPGTRLTVL.

There are a few counts of this clonotype. The chain couples TRBV6-5 to TRBJ2-5, with TRBD1 identical over 7 bases. The V gene end was trimmed by 7 bases and the J gene end by 4 bases; junction bases not matched to a gene: 15. CDR3 size: 16 residues. Germline CDR1 reads MNHEY; CDR2 reads SVGAGI. CDR3 DNA sequence: TGTGCCAGCACTCCGGGTTGGGCGGCAGGGGGAGAGACCCAGTACTTC. This sequence encodes CASTPGWAAGGETQYF.

The chain couples TRBV7-2 to TRBJ2-3; TRBD2 matches at 9 bases. Trimming at V came to 6 bases and at J to 4 bases, leaving 8 bases not matched to a gene. Looked up from germline, CDR1 is SGHTA and CDR2 is FQGNSA. The CDR3 runs to 15 residues. For the CDR3, the DNA is TGTGCCAGCAGTGCTAGCGGGATGAGATCAGATACGCAGTATTTT. Residues: CASSASGMRSDTQYF.

The rearrangement joins TRBV5-1 to TRBJ1-1; unclear D gene. Trimming shortened V by 5 bases and J by 0 bases, and 14 bases separated the two germline ends. The CDR3 loop spans 15 amino acids. Germline CDR1 is SGHRS and CDR2 is YFSETQ. CDR3 sequence (DNA): TGCGCCAGCAGAGGAACAGAGCCTTTGAACACTGAAGCTTTCTTT. Encoded protein: CASRGTEPLNTEAFF.

J is TRBJ2-7 and V is TRBV5-1; 10 nucleotides line up with TRBD2. This CDR3 region has 15 residues. J lost 1 base, V lost 8 bases, and 9 bases had no gene match. The germline V gene has CDR1 SGHRS and CDR2 YFSETQ. Here the CDR3 DNA reads TGCGCCAGTGGAACTGGACTAGCGGCATCCTACGAGCAGTACTTC. Translating gives CASGTGLAASYEQYF. Full variable domain (outside the CDR3, taken from reference TRBV5-1 and TRBJ2-7): KAGVTQTPRYLIKTRGQQVTLSCSPISGHRSVSWYQQTPGQGLQFLFEYFSETQRNKGNFPGRFSGRQFSNSRSEMNVSTLELGDSALYLCASGTGLAASYEQYFGPGTRLTVT.

The chain carries TRBV12-3 or TRBV12-4 and TRBJ2-3; 7 bases map to TRBD2. The V and J ends lost 1 base and 6 bases, in that order; junction bases with no gene match: 4. This CDR3 spans 14 amino acids. The CDR3 loop is CASSLGGREDTQYF. CDR3 nucleotide sequence: TGTGCCAGCAGTTTAGGGGGGAGGGAGGATACGCAGTATTTT.

This clonotype came up many times. The chain uses TRBV7-2 and TRBJ1-5; D gene ambiguous. V was pared by 4 bases and J by 0 bases, with 4 bases between. The CDR3 is 13 amino acids. CDR1 is SGHTA, CDR2 FQGNSA, per germline. Here the CDR3 reads CASSYYSNQPQHF. CDR3 DNA sequence: TGTGCCAGCAGCTATTATAGCAATCAGCCCCAGCATTTT.

J is TRBJ2-6 and V is TRBV4-3; no clear D gene. Trimming shortened V by 2 bases and J by 0 bases, and 5 bases separated the two germline ends. Germline CDR1 and CDR2: LGHNA and YSLEER. This CDR3 has 15 residues. The CDR3 reads CASSQFHSGANVLTF. The CDR3 nucleotides are TGCGCCAGCAGCCAATTTCACTCTGGGGCCAACGTCCTGACTTTC.

The CDR3 DNA is TGTGCCAGCAGAAAGCGGGGACAGGGCCCCTACGAGCAGTACTTC. Protein sequence: CASRKRGQGPYEQYF. This chain connects TRBV4-2 to TRBJ2-7; 9 nucleotides line up with TRBD1. The J segment lost 2 bases and the V segment lost 6 bases, leaving 8 bases of the junction unmatched. Per germline, CDR1 LGHNA and CDR2 YNFKEQ. The CDR3 totals 15 residues.

The table lists this clonotype with many counts. The rearrangement links TRBV7-2 to TRBJ2-2; the D gene could be TRBD1 or TRBD2 (5 bases each). V shed 1 base and J shed 6 bases, with 15 bases lying between them. CDR1 is SGHTA and CDR2 is FQGNSA in the germline V gene. The CDR3 is made up of 16 amino acids. In nucleotides, the CDR3 is TGTGCCAGCAGCTTAGATTCGGCAGGGAGCTCCGGGGAGCTGTTTTTT. It yields the protein CASSLDSAGSSGELFF. Using reference TRBV7-2 and TRBJ2-2 for the parts outside the CDR3, the full variable domain is GAGVSQSPSNKVTEKGKDVELRCDPISGHTALYWYRQSLGQGLEFLIYFQGNSAPDKSGLPSDRFSAERTGGSVSTLTIQRTQQEDSAVYLCASSLDSAGSSGELFFGEGSRLTVL.

This clonotype was counted between two and nine times. V and J are TRBV5-1 and TRBJ2-1; D unclear. Germline assignment: CDR1 SGHRS and CDR2 YFSETQ. The CDR3 sequence is 15 residues long. Trimming left V 4 bases short and J 0 bases short, with 11 bases between. DNA for the CDR3: TGCGCCAGCAGCGTATATATTAGCTCCTACAATGAGCAGTTCTTC. Encoded protein: CASSVYISSYNEQFF.